This TCR beta chain was sequenced for a study of blood T cells in healthy people across ages. Each sample provided at least 5 micrograms of extracted total RNA. Using a J-beta primer mix together with a sample-barcoded 5' primer, a second PCR was run for roughly 6 to 12 cycles. TCRdb fed the 5' RACE reads into MiXCR, producing one record per CDR3 protein. The sample records hundreds of thousands of distinct CDR3 sequences, 48% being singletons. V dropped 4 bases and J dropped 0 bases, with 8 bases sitting between them. In germline, CDR1 is SGHRS, CDR2 YFSETQ. The CDR3 sequence is 15 residues long. There are a few counts of this clonotype.

The source material was blood. This TCR derives from a man aged 25 to 40 in good health. The chain couples TRBV5-1 to TRBJ2-6; either TRBD1 or TRBD2 may supply D (5 bases each). CDR3 DNA sequence: TGCGCCAGCAGCCTGGGACGCTCTGGGGCCAACGTCCTGACTTTC. Its translation is CASSLGRSGANVLTF. Combining the CDR3 with reference TRBV5-1 and TRBJ2-6 gives the whole variable domain KAGVTQTPRYLIKTRGQQVTLSCSPISGHRSVSWYQQTPGQGLQFLFEYFSETQRNKGNFPGRFSGRQFSNSRSEMNVSTLELGDSALYLCASSLGRSGANVLTFGAGSRLTVL.